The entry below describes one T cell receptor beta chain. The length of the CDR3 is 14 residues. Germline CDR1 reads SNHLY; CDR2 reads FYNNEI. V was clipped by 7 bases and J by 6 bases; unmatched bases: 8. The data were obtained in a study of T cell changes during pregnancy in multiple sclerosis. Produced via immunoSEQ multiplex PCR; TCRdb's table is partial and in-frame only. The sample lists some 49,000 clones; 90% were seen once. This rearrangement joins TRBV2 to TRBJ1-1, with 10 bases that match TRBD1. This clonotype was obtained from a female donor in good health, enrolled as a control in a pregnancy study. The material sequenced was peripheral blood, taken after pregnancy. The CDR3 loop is CASNDRGRNSEAFF. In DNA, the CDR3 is TGTGCCAGCAATGACAGGGGGCGTAATTCTGAAGCTTTCTTT.